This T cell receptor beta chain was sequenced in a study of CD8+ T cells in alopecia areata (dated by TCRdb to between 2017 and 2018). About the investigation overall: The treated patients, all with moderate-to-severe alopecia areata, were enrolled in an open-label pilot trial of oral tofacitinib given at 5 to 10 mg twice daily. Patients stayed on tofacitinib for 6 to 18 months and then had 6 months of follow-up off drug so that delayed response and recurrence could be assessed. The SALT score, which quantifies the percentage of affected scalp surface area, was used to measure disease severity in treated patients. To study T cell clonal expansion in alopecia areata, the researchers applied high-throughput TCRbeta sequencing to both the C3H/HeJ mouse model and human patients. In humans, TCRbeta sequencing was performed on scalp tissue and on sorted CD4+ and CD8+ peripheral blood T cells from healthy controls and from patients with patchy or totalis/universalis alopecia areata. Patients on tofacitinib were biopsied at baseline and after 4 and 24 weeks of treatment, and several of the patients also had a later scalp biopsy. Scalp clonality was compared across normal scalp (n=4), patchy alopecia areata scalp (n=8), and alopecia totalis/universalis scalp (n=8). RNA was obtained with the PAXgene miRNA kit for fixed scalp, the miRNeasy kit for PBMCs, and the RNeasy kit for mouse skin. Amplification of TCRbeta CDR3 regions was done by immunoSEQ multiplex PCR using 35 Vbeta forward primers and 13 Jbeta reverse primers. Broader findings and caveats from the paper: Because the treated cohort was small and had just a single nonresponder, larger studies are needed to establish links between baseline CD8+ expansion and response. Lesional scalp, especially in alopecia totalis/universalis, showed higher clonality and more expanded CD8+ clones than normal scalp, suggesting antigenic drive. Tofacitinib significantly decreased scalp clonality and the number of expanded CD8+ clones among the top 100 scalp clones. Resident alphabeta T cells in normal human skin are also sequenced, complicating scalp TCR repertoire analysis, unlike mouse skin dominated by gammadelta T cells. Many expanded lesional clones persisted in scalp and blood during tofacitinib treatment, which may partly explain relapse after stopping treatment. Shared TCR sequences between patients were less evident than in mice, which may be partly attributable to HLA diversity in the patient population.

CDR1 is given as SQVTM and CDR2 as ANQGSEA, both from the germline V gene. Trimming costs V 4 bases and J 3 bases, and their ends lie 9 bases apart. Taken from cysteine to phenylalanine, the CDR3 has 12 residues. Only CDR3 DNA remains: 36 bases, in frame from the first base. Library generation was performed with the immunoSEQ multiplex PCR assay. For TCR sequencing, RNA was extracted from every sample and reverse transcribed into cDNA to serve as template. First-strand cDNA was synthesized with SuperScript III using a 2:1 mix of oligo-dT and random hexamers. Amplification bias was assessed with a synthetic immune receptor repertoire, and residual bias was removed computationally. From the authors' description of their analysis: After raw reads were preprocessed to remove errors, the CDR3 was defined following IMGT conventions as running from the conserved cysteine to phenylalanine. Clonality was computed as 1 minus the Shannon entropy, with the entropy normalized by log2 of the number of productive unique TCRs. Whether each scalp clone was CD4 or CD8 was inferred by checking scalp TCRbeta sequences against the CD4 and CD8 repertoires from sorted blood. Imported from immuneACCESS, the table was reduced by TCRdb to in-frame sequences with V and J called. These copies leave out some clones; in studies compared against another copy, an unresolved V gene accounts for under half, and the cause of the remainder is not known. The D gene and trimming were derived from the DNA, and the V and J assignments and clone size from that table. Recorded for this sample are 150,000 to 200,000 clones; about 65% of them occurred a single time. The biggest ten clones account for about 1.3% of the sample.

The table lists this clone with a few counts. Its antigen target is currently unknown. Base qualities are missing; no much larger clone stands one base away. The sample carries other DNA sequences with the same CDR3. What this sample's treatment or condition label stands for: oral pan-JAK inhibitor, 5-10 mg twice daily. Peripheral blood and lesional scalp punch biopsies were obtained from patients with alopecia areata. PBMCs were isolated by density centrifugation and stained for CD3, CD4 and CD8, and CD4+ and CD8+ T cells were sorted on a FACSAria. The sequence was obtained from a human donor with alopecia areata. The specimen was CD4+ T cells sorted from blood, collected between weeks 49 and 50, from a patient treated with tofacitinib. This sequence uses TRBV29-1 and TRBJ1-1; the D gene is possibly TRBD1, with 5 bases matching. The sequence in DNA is TGCAGCGTTGTGGGGGGTGACACTGAAGCTTTCTTT. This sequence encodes CSVVGGDTEAFF.